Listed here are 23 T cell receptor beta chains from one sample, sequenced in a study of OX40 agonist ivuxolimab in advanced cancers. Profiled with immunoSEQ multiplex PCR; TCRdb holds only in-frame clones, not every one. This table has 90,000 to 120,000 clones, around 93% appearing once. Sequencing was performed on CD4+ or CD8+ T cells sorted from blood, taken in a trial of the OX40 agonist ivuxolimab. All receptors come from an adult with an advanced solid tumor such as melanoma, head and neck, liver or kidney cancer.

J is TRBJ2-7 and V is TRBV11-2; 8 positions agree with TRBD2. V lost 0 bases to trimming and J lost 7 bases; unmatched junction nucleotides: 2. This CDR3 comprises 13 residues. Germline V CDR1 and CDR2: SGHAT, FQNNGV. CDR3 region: CASSLESSGEQYF. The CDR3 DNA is TGTGCCAGCAGCTTAGAGTCTAGCGGGGAGCAGTACTTC.

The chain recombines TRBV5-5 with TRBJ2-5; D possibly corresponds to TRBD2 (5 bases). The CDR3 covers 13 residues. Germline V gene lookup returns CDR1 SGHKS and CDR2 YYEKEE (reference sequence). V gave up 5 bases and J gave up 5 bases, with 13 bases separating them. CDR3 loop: CASRTEGGETQYF. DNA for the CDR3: TGTGCCAGCAGGACTGAGGGTGGGGAGACCCAGTACTTC.

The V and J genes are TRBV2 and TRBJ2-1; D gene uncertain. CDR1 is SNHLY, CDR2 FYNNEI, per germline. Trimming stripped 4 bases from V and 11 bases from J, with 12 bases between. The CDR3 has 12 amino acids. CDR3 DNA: TGTGCCAGCAGTGGTGGGGTAGTGAAGCAGTTCTTC. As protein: CASSGGVVKQFF.

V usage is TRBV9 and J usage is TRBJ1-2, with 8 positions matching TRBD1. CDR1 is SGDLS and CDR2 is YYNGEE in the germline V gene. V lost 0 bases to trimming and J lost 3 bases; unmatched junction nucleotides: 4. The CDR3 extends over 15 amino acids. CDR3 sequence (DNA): TGTGCCAGCAGCGTAGTGGACAGGGCAGACTATGGCTACACCTTC. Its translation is CASSVVDRADYGYTF. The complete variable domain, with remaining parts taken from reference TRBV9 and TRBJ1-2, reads DSGVTQTPKHLITATGQRVTLRCSPRSGDLSVYWYQQSLDQGLQFLIQYYNGEERAKGNILERFSAQQFPDLHSELNLSSLELGDSALYFCASSVVDRADYGYTFGSGTRLTVV.

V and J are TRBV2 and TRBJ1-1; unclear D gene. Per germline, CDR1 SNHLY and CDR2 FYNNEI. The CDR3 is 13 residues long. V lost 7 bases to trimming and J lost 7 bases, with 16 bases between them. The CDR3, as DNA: TGTGCCAGCATGGGCAGGATGGGGATTGAAGCTTTCTTT. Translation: CASMGRMGIEAFF.

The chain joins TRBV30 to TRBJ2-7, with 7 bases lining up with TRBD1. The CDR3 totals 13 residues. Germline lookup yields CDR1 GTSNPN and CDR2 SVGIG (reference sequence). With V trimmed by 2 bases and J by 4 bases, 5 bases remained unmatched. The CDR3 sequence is CAWSQGDSYEQYF. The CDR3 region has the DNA TGTGCCTGGAGTCAGGGGGATTCTTACGAGCAGTACTTC. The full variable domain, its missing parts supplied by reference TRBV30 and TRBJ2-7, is SQTIHQWPATLVQPVGSPLSLECTVEGTSNPNLYWYRQAAGRGLQLLFYSVGIGQISSEVPQNLSASRPQDRQFILSSKKLLLSDSGFYLCAWSQGDSYEQYFGPGTRLTVT.

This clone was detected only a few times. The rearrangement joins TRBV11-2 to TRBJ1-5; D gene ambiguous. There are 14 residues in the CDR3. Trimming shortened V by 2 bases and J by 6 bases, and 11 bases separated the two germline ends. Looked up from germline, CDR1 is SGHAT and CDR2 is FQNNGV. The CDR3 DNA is TGTGCCAGCAGCTTATCGACGAGGGTTCAGCCCCAGCATTTT. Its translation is CASSLSTRVQPQHF.

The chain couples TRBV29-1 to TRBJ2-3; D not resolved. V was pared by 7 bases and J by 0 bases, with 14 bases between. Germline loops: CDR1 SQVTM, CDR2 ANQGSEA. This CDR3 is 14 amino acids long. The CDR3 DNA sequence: TGCAGCGGTAGTAAATTCCATAGCACAGATACGCAGTATTTT. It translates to CSGSKFHSTDTQYF.

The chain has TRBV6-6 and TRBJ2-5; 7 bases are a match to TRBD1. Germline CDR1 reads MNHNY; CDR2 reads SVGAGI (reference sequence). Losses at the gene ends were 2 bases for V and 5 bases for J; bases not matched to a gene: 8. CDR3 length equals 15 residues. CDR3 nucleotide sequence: TGTGCCAGCAGTTACCCCGGACAGGTCGGGGAGACCCAGTACTTC. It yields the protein CASSYPGQVGETQYF.

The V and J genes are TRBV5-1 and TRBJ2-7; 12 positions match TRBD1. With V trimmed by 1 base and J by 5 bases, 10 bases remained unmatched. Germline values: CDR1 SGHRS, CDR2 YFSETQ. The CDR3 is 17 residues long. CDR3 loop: CASSLWDRGLPPNEQYF. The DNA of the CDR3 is TGCGCCAGCAGCTTGTGGGACAGGGGGCTCCCTCCCAACGAGCAGTACTTC.

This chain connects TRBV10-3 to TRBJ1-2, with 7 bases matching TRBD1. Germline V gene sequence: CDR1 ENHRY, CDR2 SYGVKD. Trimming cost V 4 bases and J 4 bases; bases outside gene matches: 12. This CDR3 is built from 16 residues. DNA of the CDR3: TGTGCCATCAGTGGCTCCGGGACAGCTCTATTCTATGGCTACACCTTC. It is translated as CAISGSGTALFYGYTF.

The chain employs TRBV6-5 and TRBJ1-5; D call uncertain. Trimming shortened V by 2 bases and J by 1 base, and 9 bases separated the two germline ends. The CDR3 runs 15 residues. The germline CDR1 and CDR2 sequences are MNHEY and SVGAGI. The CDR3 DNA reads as TGTGCCAGCAGTTACGACGGGGTGAGCAATCAGCCCCAGCATTTT. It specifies CASSYDGVSNQPQHF.

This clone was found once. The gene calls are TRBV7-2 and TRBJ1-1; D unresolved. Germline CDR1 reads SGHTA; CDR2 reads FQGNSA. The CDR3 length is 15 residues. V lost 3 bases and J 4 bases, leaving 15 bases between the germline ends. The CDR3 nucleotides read TGTGCCAGCAGCTTCGCGGACCGTCCCAGCACTGAAGCTTTCTTT. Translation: CASSFADRPSTEAFF.

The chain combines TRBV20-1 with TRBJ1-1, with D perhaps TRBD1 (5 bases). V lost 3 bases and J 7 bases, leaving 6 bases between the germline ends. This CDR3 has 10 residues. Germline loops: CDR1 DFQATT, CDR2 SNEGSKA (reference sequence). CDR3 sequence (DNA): TGCAGTGCTAGGGGGCGTGAAGCTTTCTTT. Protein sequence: CSARGREAFF.

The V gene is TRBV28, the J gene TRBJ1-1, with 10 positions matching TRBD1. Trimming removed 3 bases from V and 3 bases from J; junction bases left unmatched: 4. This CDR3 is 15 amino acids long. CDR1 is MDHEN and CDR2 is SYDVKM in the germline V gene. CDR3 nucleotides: TGTGCCAGCAGTTTTATCGGACAGGGGGACACTGAAGCTTTCTTT. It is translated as CASSFIGQGDTEAFF.

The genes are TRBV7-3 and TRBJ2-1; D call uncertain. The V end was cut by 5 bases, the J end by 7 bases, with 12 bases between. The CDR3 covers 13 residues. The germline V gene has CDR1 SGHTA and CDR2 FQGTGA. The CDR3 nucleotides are TGTGCCAGCAGCGCCGACTCTACTAATGAGCAGTTCTTC. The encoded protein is CASSADSTNEQFF.

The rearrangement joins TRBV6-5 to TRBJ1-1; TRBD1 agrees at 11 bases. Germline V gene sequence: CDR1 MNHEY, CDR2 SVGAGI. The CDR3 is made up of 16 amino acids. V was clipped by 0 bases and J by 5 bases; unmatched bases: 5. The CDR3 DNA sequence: TGTGCCAGCAGTTACTCGAGGACAGGGGGCTTGACTGAAGCTTTCTTT. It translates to CASSYSRTGGLTEAFF.

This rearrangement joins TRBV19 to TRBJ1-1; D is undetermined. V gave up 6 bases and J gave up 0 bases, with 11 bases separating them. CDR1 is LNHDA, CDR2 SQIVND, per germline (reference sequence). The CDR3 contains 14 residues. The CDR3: CASSPQTMNTEAFF. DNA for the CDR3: TGTGCCAGTAGCCCACAGACCATGAACACTGAAGCTTTCTTT.

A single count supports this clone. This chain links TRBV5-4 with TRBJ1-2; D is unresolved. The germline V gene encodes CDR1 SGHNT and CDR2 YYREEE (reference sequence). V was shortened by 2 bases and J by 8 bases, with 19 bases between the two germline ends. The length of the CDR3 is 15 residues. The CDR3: CASSLPDSMAGGYTF. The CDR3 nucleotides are TGTGCCAGCAGCTTACCGGACTCAATGGCGGGGGGCTACACCTTC.

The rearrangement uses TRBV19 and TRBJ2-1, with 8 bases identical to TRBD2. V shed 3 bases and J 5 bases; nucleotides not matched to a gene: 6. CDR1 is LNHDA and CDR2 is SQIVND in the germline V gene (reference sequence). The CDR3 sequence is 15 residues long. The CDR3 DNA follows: TGTGCCAGTAGTATGCTCGGGAGGGGCGACAATGAGCAGTTCTTC. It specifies CASSMLGRGDNEQFF.

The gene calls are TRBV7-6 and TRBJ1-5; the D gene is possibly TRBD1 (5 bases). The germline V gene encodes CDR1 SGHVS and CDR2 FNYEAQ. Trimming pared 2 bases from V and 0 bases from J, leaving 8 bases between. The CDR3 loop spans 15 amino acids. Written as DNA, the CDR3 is TGTGCCAGCAGCTTAAATCAGGGTAGCAATCAGCCCCAGCATTTT. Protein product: CASSLNQGSNQPQHF.

Written as DNA, the CDR3 is TGTGCCAGTAGTTCCGGGACAGGGGGGGAAAAACTGTTTTTT. This codes for CASSSGTGGEKLFF. The J gene is TRBJ1-4, the V gene TRBV19, with 11 bases fitting TRBD1. The germline V gene encodes CDR1 LNHDA and CDR2 SQIVND (reference sequence). Losses at the gene ends were 5 bases for V and 8 bases for J; bases not matched to a gene: 4. CDR3 length: 14 amino acids.

In DNA form, the CDR3 reads TGTGCCAGCAGTTCCCCCGGGACAGAAAGTGGCTACACCTTC. Protein product: CASSSPGTESGYTF. The rearrangement uses TRBV28 and TRBJ1-2; 7 bases are shared with TRBD1. This CDR3 spans 14 amino acids. The germline gives CDR1 MDHEN, CDR2 SYDVKM. Unmatched junction bases numbered 9, after V lost 4 bases and J lost 7 bases.